This T cell receptor (beta chain) is drawn from a study of PD-1 blockade in classical Hodgkin lymphoma. The study's findings and limits: There was a significant rise in CD4+ TCR diversity by C4D1, with no such rise for CD8+.

There was relapse after autologous stem cell transplantation in every patient, and there was variation in brentuximab vedotin exposure. In germline, CDR1 is MNHNY, CDR2 SVGAGI (reference sequence). CDR3 length: 15 amino acids. Trimming shortened V by 0 bases and J by 2 bases, and 10 bases separated the two germline ends. On this clone itself: Its antigen is currently unknown.

TCRdb keeps only in-frame clones here, not all; method: immunoSEQ multiplex PCR. The sample has just over 60,000 clones, about 91% seen once. This TCR was recovered from a human donor with classical Hodgkin lymphoma. V gene TRBV6-6 combines with J gene TRBJ1-2; D might be TRBD1 (5 bases). The source material was peripheral blood mononuclear cells (PBMCs), sampled at baseline. The CDR3 here is CASSYSETGNYGYTF. The CDR3 DNA reads TGTGCCAGCAGTTACTCGGAAACAGGCAACTATGGCTACACCTTC.